Listed below are T cell receptor beta chains from one sample, sequenced in a study of T cells in Graves' hyperthyroidism and ophthalmopathy. TCRdb processed the multiplex PCR reads anew with MiXCR; each CDR3 protein has one entry. This table holds approximately 480,000 distinct CDR3 sequences, less than 25% found once. Sequences were obtained from blood. These receptors were collected from a man younger than 35 with Graves' hyperthyroidism. The CDR3 runs from the conserved cysteine through the conserved F or W. A D gene is named only where the DNA matches it firmly. The size entry is marked missing in some rows and otherwise reads once, few, many or a size class.

d_call clone_size j_call v_call cdr3_nt cdr3_aa
- many TRBJ1-2 TRBV12-3/TRBV12-4 TGTGCCAGCAGCTTAGGGCAGGGCGCTGGCTACACCTTC CASSLGQGAGYTF
TRBD1 many TRBJ1-5 TRBV5-1 TGCGCCAGCTCTCCCGATGGGGACAGTAATCAGCCCCAGCATTTT CASSPDGDSNQPQHF
- - TRBJ2-4 TRBV20-1 TGCAGTGCCCTCCGGGACTCGAAAAACATTCAGTACTTC CSALRDSKNIQYF
- many TRBJ1-2 TRBV5-1 TGCGCCAGCAGCTTGGATACGTGGATCTCAGAGTATGGCTACACCTTC CASSLDTWISEYGYTF
- many TRBJ1-1 TRBV13 TGTGCCAGCAGCGTCCAGGGTTACACCACTGAAGCTTTCTTT CASSVQGYTTEAFF
- many TRBJ1-2 TRBV6-5 TGTGCCAGCAGTTCGGGACTCTTCTATGGCTACACCTTC CASSSGLFYGYTF
- many TRBJ1-1 TRBV6-5 TGTGCCAGCAAGGCGGGGAACGGGGACACTGAAGCTTTCTTT CASKAGNGDTEAFF
TRBD1 many TRBJ1-2 TRBV19 TGTGCCAGTAGTACCTCCGGGACAGGGGGCTATGGCTACACCTTC CASSTSGTGGYGYTF
- - TRBJ2-7 TRBV11-2 TGTGCCAGCAGCGCCCAGTTGGGCTCTGGTTACGAGCAGTACTTC CASSAQLGSGYEQYF
TRBD2 many TRBJ2-7 TRBV20-1 TGCAGTGCCACCAACCCCGGACTAGCGGGGCCCGTCGGCTACGAGCAGTACTTC CSATNPGLAGPVGYEQYF
- many TRBJ2-4 TRBV28 TGTGCCAGCAGTCCAGCCGATGCCAAAAACATTCAGTACTTC CASSPADAKNIQYF
- many TRBJ2-2 TRBV28 TGTGCCAGCAGTTTTTTGTGGGGACCCGGGGAGCTGTTTTTT CASSFLWGPGELFF
- many TRBJ2-7 TRBV30 TGTGCCTGGAGTGTCGTGGCATTTGGGGACGAGCAGTACTTC CAWSVVAFGDEQYF
- few TRBJ1-1 TRBV13 TGTGCCAGCAGCTCCTGGGGGACTGAAGCTTGCTTT CASSSWGTEACF
- many TRBJ1-5 TRBV24-1 TGTGCCACCAGTCTTTCGGGCGGCAATCAGCCCCAGCATTTT CATSLSGGNQPQHF
- few TRBJ1-1 TRBV9 TGTGCCAGCAGCGTCTCCGGGGGGACCCTTGAAGCTTTCTTT CASSVSGGTLEAFF
- - TRBJ2-7 TRBV20-1 TGCAGTGCTAGCCTGCAATACGAGCAGTACTTC CSASLQYEQYF
TRBD1 many TRBJ1-1 TRBV6-2/TRBV6-3 TGTGCCAGCAGCCGCGGGGGACAGGTGAACACTGAAGCTTTCTTT CASSRGGQVNTEAFF
- - TRBJ2-7 TRBV7-9 TGTGCCAGCAGGAAGGGCGGCTACGAGCAGTACTTC CASRKGGYEQYF
TRBD2 many TRBJ2-5 TRBV10-3 TGTGCCATCAAGAGGGCAGGGAGGGTTGAGACCCAGTACTTC CAIKRAGRVETQYF
- - TRBJ1-1 TRBV12-3/TRBV12-4 TGTGCCAGCAGTTTTTCGCCTACAGGGTCTATTAACACTGAAGCTTTCTTT CASSFSPTGSINTEAFF
- - TRBJ2-5 TRBV7-8 TGTGCCAGCAGCTTAATGTCGGACATAAAAGAGACCCAGTACTTC CASSLMSDIKETQYF
- many TRBJ1-1 TRBV6-1 TGTGCCAGCAGTGGATGGGAGAACACTGAAGCTTTCTTT CASSGWENTEAFF
TRBD1 many TRBJ1-2 TRBV28 TGTGCCAGCAGTTTTCCGGACAGGGGGTTCTATGGCTACACCTTC CASSFPDRGFYGYTF
TRBD1 - TRBJ1-1 TRBV24-1 TGTGCCACCAGTGTGGACAGGGGAAACACTGAAGCTTTCTTT CATSVDRGNTEAFF
- - TRBJ1-1 TRBV20-1 TGCAGTGCTCCGGGGGGGGGATTGAACACTGAAGCTTTCTTT CSAPGGGLNTEAFF
TRBD2 few TRBJ2-7 TRBV7-2 TGTGCCAGCAGCAGGACTAGCGTGACCTACGAGCAGTACTTC CASSRTSVTYEQYF
TRBD1 many TRBJ2-6 TRBV4-1 TGCGCCAGCAGCCCCGGGACAGGGTACTCTGGGGCCAACGTCCTGACTTTC CASSPGTGYSGANVLTF
TRBD1 many TRBJ1-2 TRBV2 TGTGCCAGCAGTCCCGGGACAGCAGGGCACTACACCTTC CASSPGTAGHYTF